Given below is one T cell receptor (beta chain) in context. These data originate in a study of technical replicates of blood from a handful of donors. Measured with immunoSEQ multiplex PCR; TCRdb has only the in-frame clones, and not every one. The data hold roughly 85,000 clones, with around 94% observed a single time. What was sequenced was T cells isolated from PBMCs. This clonotype was obtained from a human donor in good health.

The CDR3 sequence: CASSLGQGIYNEQFF. The DNA for the CDR3 is TGTGCCAGCAGCTTAGGACAGGGAATCTACAATGAGCAGTTCTTC. This chain connects TRBV13 to TRBJ2-1; a weak D match, TRBD1 (6 bases). The germline gives CDR1 PRHDT, CDR2 FYEKMQ (reference sequence). The CDR3 consists of 15 residues. V was pared by 0 bases and J by 3 bases, with 9 bases between.